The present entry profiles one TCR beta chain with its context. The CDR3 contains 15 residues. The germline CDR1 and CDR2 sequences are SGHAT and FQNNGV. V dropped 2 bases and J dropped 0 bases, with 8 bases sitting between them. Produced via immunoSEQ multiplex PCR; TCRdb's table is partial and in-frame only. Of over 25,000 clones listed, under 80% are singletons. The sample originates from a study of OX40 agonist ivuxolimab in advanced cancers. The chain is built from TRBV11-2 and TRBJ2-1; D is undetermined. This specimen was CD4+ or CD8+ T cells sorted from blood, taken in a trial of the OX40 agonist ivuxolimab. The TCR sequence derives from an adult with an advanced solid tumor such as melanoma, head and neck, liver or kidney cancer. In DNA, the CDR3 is TGTGCCAGCAGCTTAACGGTCCGCTCCTACAATGAGCAGTTCTTC. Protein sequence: CASSLTVRSYNEQFF.